These T cell receptor beta chains were read from a single sample in a study of T cell changes during pregnancy in multiple sclerosis. Assay used: immunoSEQ multiplex PCR; TCRdb lists only in-frame clones, some missing. Of approximately 51,000 clones in the sample, approximately 94% were seen once. Source: CD4+ T cells from peripheral blood mononuclear cells, taken in the second trimester of pregnancy. Every receptor here comes from a female donor with multiple sclerosis, enrolled in a pregnancy study. The CDR3 runs from the conserved cysteine through the conserved F or W. The D gene is left open where the match is weak. Only some rows state a clone size, as once, few, many or a class for expanded clones.

D gene	V gene	clone size	J gene	CDR3 DNA	CDR3 protein
TRBD2	TRBV10-3	NA	TRBJ2-1	TGTGCCATCAGGACGAGCGGGGGGGCTTACAATGAGCAGTTCTTC	CAIRTSGGAYNEQFF
TRBD1	TRBV9	NA	TRBJ1-1	TGTGCCAGCAGCGTCCGGGACAGCAACACTGAAGCTTTCTTT	CASSVRDSNTEAFF
TRBD2	TRBV7-6	once	TRBJ2-1	TGTGCCAGCAGTAACGGACTAGCGCACCCGGTCTTC	CASSNGLAHPVF
NA	TRBV10-1	NA	TRBJ1-1	TGCGCCAGCAGTGGTTACAGGGTTGGGAACACTGAAGCTTTCTTT	CASSGYRVGNTEAFF
NA	TRBV9	NA	TRBJ1-1	TGTGCCAGCAGCGTTAGTGCGGGGGCGGGTGAAGCTTTCTTT	CASSVSAGAGEAFF
NA	TRBV7-9	NA	TRBJ1-1	TGTGCCAGCAGCTTACAGGGAGGTCGAGCTTTCTTT	CASSLQGGRAFF
NA	TRBV25-1	NA	TRBJ2-7	TGTGCCAGCAGTGATTACTACGAGCAGTACTTC	CASSDYYEQYF
TRBD2	TRBV2	NA	TRBJ2-1	TGTGCCAGCAGGGGGAGAAGCGGGGGGAGTAATGAGCAGTTCTTC	CASRGRSGGSNEQFF
NA	TRBV14	NA	TRBJ1-5	TGTGCCAGCAGCCAAGAGTACGAGGGGCCCCAGCATTTT	CASSQEYEGPQHF
NA	TRBV19	NA	TRBJ1-2	TGTGCCAGTAGTATCAGGGTCTATGGCTACACCTTC	CASSIRVYGYTF
NA	TRBV5-6	NA	TRBJ1-4	TGTGCCAGCAGCTGGCAGGGTTTGGAGGAAAAACTGTTTTTT	CASSWQGLEEKLFF
NA	TRBV6-6	NA	TRBJ1-2	TGTGCCAGCTCCTATAGGGGTGTCGGCTACACCTTC	CASSYRGVGYTF
TRBD1	TRBV7-9	NA	TRBJ2-7	TGTGCCAGCAGCCAGGGGGATTCCAGATACGAGCAGTACTTC	CASSQGDSRYEQYF
TRBD1	TRBV25-1	NA	TRBJ1-2	TGTGCCAGCAGTGCAACGGACAGGGGGCTTGGCTACACCTTC	CASSATDRGLGYTF
TRBD2	TRBV7-2	NA	TRBJ2-1	TGTGCCAGCAGCTCTTGGACTAGTCAGAGCTCCTACAATGAGCAGTTCTTC	CASSSWTSQSSYNEQFF
NA	TRBV5-4	NA	TRBJ2-2	TGCGCCAGCAGCCAAGAGAGTAGCCCCAACACCGGGGAGCTGTTTTTT	CASSQESSPNTGELFF
TRBD2	TRBV30	NA	TRBJ2-5	TGTGCCTGGAGTTACGGGGGGGGGCAGGAGACCCAGTACTTC	CAWSYGGGQETQYF
NA	TRBV7-3	NA	TRBJ2-7	TGTGCCAGCAGCTTGAGTCACGTCTACGAGCAGTACTTC	CASSLSHVYEQYF
NA	TRBV4-3	NA	TRBJ1-1	TGCGCCAGCAGCCAAGGTAGGGGAGCTTTCTTT	CASSQGRGAFF
NA	TRBV5-4	NA	TRBJ1-1	TGTGCCAGCAGCTTGGCCGGCAGGGAGAACACTGAAGCTTTCTTT	CASSLAGRENTEAFF
NA	TRBV5-4	NA	TRBJ1-4	TGTGCCAGCAGCTTGGACGGGGAAAAACTGTTTTTT	CASSLDGEKLFF
NA	TRBV18	NA	TRBJ1-1	TGTGCCAGCCTCGGGGAGGCCATGAACACTGAAGCTTTCTTT	CASLGEAMNTEAFF
TRBD1	TRBV19	NA	TRBJ1-2	TGTGCCAGTAGTGTGACAGGGGCTCCCTTTGGTGGCTACACCTTC	CASSVTGAPFGGYTF
NA	TRBV7-8	NA	TRBJ2-5	TGTGCCAGCAGCTCGAAATACGGGGTTTCCCAAGAGACCCAGTACTTC	CASSSKYGVSQETQYF
NA	TRBV21-1	NA	TRBJ2-1	TGTGCCAGCGGGGGGGAAGACAATGAGCAGTTCTTC	CASGGEDNEQFF
NA	TRBV6-5	NA	TRBJ1-5	TGTGCCAGCAGTTACTCGAATAGTCAGCCCCAGCATTTT	CASSYSNSQPQHF
TRBD1	TRBV27	NA	TRBJ1-6	TGTGCCAGCAGTTTTGGCCGGGACAGGGTTTTACCTCTCCACTTT	CASSFGRDRVLPLHF
NA	TRBV7-9	NA	TRBJ2-3	TGTGCCAGCAGCCTCCTTGGGCATACCACAGATACGCAGTATTTT	CASSLLGHTTDTQYF
NA	TRBV25-1	NA	TRBJ1-1	TGTGCCAGCAGTGCGCGACTTGAAGCTTTCTTT	CASSARLEAFF
TRBD2	TRBV9	NA	TRBJ2-3	TGTGCCAGTCGTCCAGGACTAGCGGGGGGACACACAGATACGCAGTATTTT	CASRPGLAGGHTDTQYF
NA	TRBV6-6	few	TRBJ2-7	TGTGCCAGCTACTCCGGGACATACTCCTACGAGCAGTACTTC	CASYSGTYSYEQYF
TRBD1	TRBV7-9	NA	TRBJ2-4	TGTGCCAGCAGCCATCGTCCCGGGACAGGGTGGGAGGCCAAAAACATTCAGTACTTC	CASSHRPGTGWEAKNIQYF
NA	TRBV11-1	NA	TRBJ2-2	TGTGCCAGCAGCTTAAGGGCGGGACCGACCGGGGAGCTGTTTTTT	CASSLRAGPTGELFF
NA	TRBV5-1	NA	TRBJ1-4	TGCGCCAGCAGCTTACGAGACAACGGTGAAAAACTGTTTTTT	CASSLRDNGEKLFF
NA	TRBV6-4	NA	TRBJ2-3	TGTGCCAGCAGTGAACAGTCAGGGTCAAAAGATACGCAGTATTTT	CASSEQSGSKDTQYF
NA	TRBV7-8	once	TRBJ2-3	TGTGCCAGCAGCTTATGGGACAAAGGCACAGATACGCAGTATTTT	CASSLWDKGTDTQYF
NA	TRBV30	NA	TRBJ2-7	TGTGCCCTTACCCATGGGGCCAGTCCCTACGAGCAGTACTTC	CALTHGASPYEQYF
TRBD1	TRBV19	NA	TRBJ2-7	TGTGCCAGTAGGGAGGCCGGGACAGTTTTCTACGAGCAGTACTTC	CASREAGTVFYEQYF
TRBD2	TRBV9	NA	TRBJ2-7	TGTGCCAGCAGCCTGGGGACTAGCGGAACCTACGAGCAGTACTTC	CASSLGTSGTYEQYF
NA	TRBV7-2	NA	TRBJ1-1	TGTGCCAGCAGCTTCGCAGGGTTGAGCGCTAACACTGAAGCTTTCTTT	CASSFAGLSANTEAFF
TRBD1	TRBV15	NA	TRBJ1-1	TGTGCCACCAGACCGAACCGACAGGGGGAGGACACTGAAGCTTTCTTT	CATRPNRQGEDTEAFF
NA	TRBV7-7	NA	TRBJ2-1	TGTGCCAGCGGCCCCCAGAGAGGGGGGGCTGATGAGCAGTTCTTC	CASGPQRGGADEQFF
TRBD2	TRBV25-1	NA	TRBJ2-7	TGTGCCAGCAGTTTAGCGGGGGGATCCTACGAGCAGTACTTC	CASSLAGGSYEQYF
NA	TRBV4-2	NA	TRBJ2-2	TGTGCCAGCAGCCAAGATCAGTTTGCAGCGCTGAACACCGGGGAGCTGTTTTTT	CASSQDQFAALNTGELFF
NA	TRBV6-5	NA	TRBJ1-1	TGTGCCAGCAGTTACTCCTCAGGGGTAACTGAAGCTTTCTTT	CASSYSSGVTEAFF
TRBD1	TRBV6-5	once	TRBJ1-5	TGTGCCAGCAGGGGACAGGGGTACCAGCCCCAGCATTTT	CASRGQGYQPQHF
NA	TRBV7-3	once	TRBJ1-2	TGTGCCAGCTCGGGACAACTCAACTATGGCTACACCTTC	CASSGQLNYGYTF
NA	TRBV7-2	NA	TRBJ1-2	TGTGCCAGCAGCTTCCCAGGAATCCCTAACTATGGCTACACCTTC	CASSFPGIPNYGYTF
NA	TRBV29-1	NA	TRBJ2-7	TGCAGTGCGGCCCCGGGGGGCAGCTCCTACGAGCAGTACTTC	CSAAPGGSSYEQYF
TRBD1	TRBV9	NA	TRBJ2-7	TGTGCCAGCAGCCCCCGGGACAGAGGGTCCTACGAGCAGTACTTC	CASSPRDRGSYEQYF
TRBD1	TRBV28	few	TRBJ1-4	TGTGCCAGCAAATCCGGCCAGGGGGGTGAAAAACTGTTTTTT	CASKSGQGGEKLFF
NA	TRBV11-2	NA	TRBJ2-2	TGTGCCAGCAGCTTAAGGGGCTTCGGCACCGGGGAGCTGTTTTTT	CASSLRGFGTGELFF
NA	TRBV5-8	NA	TRBJ1-5	TGTGCCAGCAGCGACGGGACATCTGGGGATCAGCCCCAGCATTTT	CASSDGTSGDQPQHF
TRBD1	TRBV15	once	TRBJ2-2	TGTGCCACCAGCAGAGATCGGGGACAGGGGTTGGCGACCGGGGAGCTGTTTTTT	CATSRDRGQGLATGELFF
NA	TRBV5-6	NA	TRBJ1-2	TGTGCCAGCAGCTTGGCCATCAGGCTCTATGGCTACACCTTC	CASSLAIRLYGYTF